These T cell receptor beta chains were read from a single sample in a study of blood T cells in healthy people across ages. TCRdb itself ran the 5' RACE reads through MiXCR, one entry per CDR3 protein. The table records roughly 900,000 distinct CDR3 sequences, around 46% of them present only once. The specimen sequenced was blood. The receptor source for this set is a man in his thirties or forties in good health. Each CDR3 is given with its conserved first and last residue. D genes are given only for firm matches. Size values are once, few and many counts, or a class for expanded clones, and some rows have none.

V gene: TRBV7-6
D gene: NA
clone size: NA
J gene: TRBJ2-7
CDR3 protein: CASSHQGDEQYF
CDR3 DNA: TGTGCCAGCAGCCACCAGGGCGACGAGCAGTACTTC

V gene: TRBV2
D gene: NA
clone size: NA
J gene: TRBJ2-1
CDR3 protein: CASMQPGETQQFF
CDR3 DNA: TGTGCCAGCATGCAGCCAGGGGAGACCCAACAGTTCTTC

V gene: TRBV2
D gene: TRBD1
clone size: NA
J gene: TRBJ1-1
CDR3 protein: CASSQGGADTEAFF
CDR3 DNA: TGTGCCAGCAGTCAAGGGGGCGCCGACACTGAAGCTTTCTTT

V gene: TRBV28
D gene: NA
clone size: NA
J gene: TRBJ2-3
CDR3 protein: CASSLRDTGAAQYF
CDR3 DNA: TGTGCCAGCAGTTTAAGGGATACGGGAGCAGCGCAGTATTTT

V gene: TRBV7-2
D gene: TRBD1
clone size: NA
J gene: TRBJ2-7
CDR3 protein: CASSLGAGGPLNSYEQYF
CDR3 DNA: TGTGCCAGCAGCTTAGGGGCAGGGGGACCTCTCAATTCCTACGAGCAGTACTTC

V gene: TRBV27
D gene: TRBD1
clone size: NA
J gene: TRBJ1-4
CDR3 protein: CASTPRTGEDEKLFF
CDR3 DNA: TGTGCCAGCACCCCCCGGACAGGGGAGGATGAAAAACTGTTTTTT

V gene: TRBV7-8
D gene: NA
clone size: few
J gene: TRBJ1-4
CDR3 protein: CASSLGHNEKLFF
CDR3 DNA: TGTGCCAGCAGCTTAGGACATAACGAAAAACTGTTTTTT

V gene: TRBV6-1
D gene: TRBD2
clone size: NA
J gene: TRBJ2-1
CDR3 protein: CASRKTLAGGCNEQFF
CDR3 DNA: TGTGCCAGCAGGAAGACGCTAGCGGGGGGGTGCAATGAGCAGTTCTTC

V gene: TRBV9
D gene: NA
clone size: few
J gene: TRBJ1-2
CDR3 protein: CASSVGGTYGYTF
CDR3 DNA: TGTGCCAGCAGCGTAGGCGGGACTTATGGCTACACCTTC

V gene: TRBV2
D gene: TRBD1
clone size: NA
J gene: TRBJ2-2
CDR3 protein: CASSTWGQSTGELFF
CDR3 DNA: TGTGCCAGCAGCACATGGGGACAGAGCACCGGGGAGCTGTTTTTT

V gene: TRBV6-2/TRBV6-3
D gene: TRBD1
clone size: NA
J gene: TRBJ2-4
CDR3 protein: CASSGDRGLSNIQYF
CDR3 DNA: TGTGCCAGCAGTGGGGACAGGGGCCTCTCGAACATTCAGTACTTC

V gene: TRBV9
D gene: NA
clone size: few
J gene: TRBJ2-5
CDR3 protein: CASSVDWRQETQYF
CDR3 DNA: TGTGCCAGCAGCGTAGATTGGCGGCAAGAGACCCAGTACTTC

V gene: TRBV4-1
D gene: NA
clone size: few
J gene: TRBJ2-5
CDR3 protein: CASSLRGDSQETQYF
CDR3 DNA: TGCGCCAGCAGCCTTCGGGGAGACAGTCAAGAGACCCAGTACTTC

V gene: TRBV3-1
D gene: NA
clone size: few
J gene: TRBJ1-1
CDR3 protein: CASSQADTEAFF
CDR3 DNA: TGTGCCAGCAGCCAAGCGGACACTGAAGCTTTCTTT

V gene: TRBV2
D gene: NA
clone size: NA
J gene: TRBJ2-3
CDR3 protein: CASSRLRGREQYF
CDR3 DNA: TGTGCCAGCAGCCGGCTCCGGGGAAGGGAGCAGTATTTT

V gene: TRBV10-2
D gene: TRBD2
clone size: NA
J gene: TRBJ2-3
CDR3 protein: CASSETGLAGQYF
CDR3 DNA: TGCGCCAGCAGTGAAACGGGACTAGCGGGTCAGTATTTT

V gene: TRBV6-1
D gene: NA
clone size: NA
J gene: TRBJ1-4
CDR3 protein: CASSEVEHVANEKLFF
CDR3 DNA: TGTGCCAGCAGTGAGGTGGAGCACGTAGCTAATGAAAAACTGTTTTTT

V gene: TRBV6-2/TRBV6-3
D gene: NA
clone size: NA
J gene: TRBJ2-7
CDR3 protein: CASSYRDSPGYEQYF
CDR3 DNA: TGTGCCAGCAGTTACCGGGACTCCCCGGGTTACGAGCAGTACTTC

V gene: TRBV5-1
D gene: TRBD1
clone size: NA
J gene: TRBJ2-3
CDR3 protein: CASSPAQGAHVDTQYF
CDR3 DNA: TGCGCCAGCAGCCCGGCCCAGGGGGCTCACGTAGATACGCAGTATTTT

V gene: TRBV3-1
D gene: NA
clone size: many
J gene: TRBJ2-1
CDR3 protein: CASSQDLDSYNEQFF
CDR3 DNA: TGTGCCAGCAGCCAAGATCTAGACAGCTACAATGAGCAGTTCTTC

V gene: TRBV7-9
D gene: TRBD2
clone size: NA
J gene: TRBJ2-2
CDR3 protein: CASSSIGRAGELFF
CDR3 DNA: TGTGCCAGCAGCTCGATAGGGAGGGCCGGGGAGCTGTTTTTT

V gene: TRBV3-1
D gene: NA
clone size: many
J gene: TRBJ2-1
CDR3 protein: CASSQARGGSYNEQFF
CDR3 DNA: TGTGCCAGCAGCCAAGCAAGGGGCGGTTCCTACAATGAGCAGTTCTTC

V gene: TRBV27
D gene: NA
clone size: NA
J gene: TRBJ2-4
CDR3 protein: CASSPIGGAKNIQYF
CDR3 DNA: TGTGCCAGCAGTCCAATAGGGGGGGCCAAAAACATTCAGTACTTC

V gene: TRBV9
D gene: NA
clone size: few
J gene: TRBJ2-7
CDR3 protein: CASSLTLGSREQYF
CDR3 DNA: TGTGCCAGCAGCTTAACGTTGGGATCCCGCGAGCAGTACTTC

V gene: TRBV3-1
D gene: NA
clone size: few
J gene: TRBJ1-6
CDR3 protein: CASSQGTENSPLHF
CDR3 DNA: TGTGCCAGCAGCCAAGGGACAGAGAATTCACCCCTCCACTTT

V gene: TRBV29-1
D gene: TRBD2
clone size: NA
J gene: TRBJ2-1
CDR3 protein: CSVVASGGGLRYNEQFF
CDR3 DNA: TGCAGCGTTGTGGCTAGCGGGGGGGGGTTGCGCTACAACGAGCAGTTCTTC

V gene: TRBV25-1
D gene: NA
clone size: NA
J gene: TRBJ2-3
CDR3 protein: CASSEGWQTSTDTQYF
CDR3 DNA: TGTGCCAGCAGTGAGGGGTGGCAGACTAGCACAGATACGCAGTATTTT

V gene: TRBV7-2
D gene: TRBD2
clone size: NA
J gene: TRBJ2-7
CDR3 protein: CASSALAGTYEQYF
CDR3 DNA: TGTGCCAGCAGCGCACTAGCGGGAACCTACGAGCAGTACTTC

V gene: TRBV12-5
D gene: NA
clone size: NA
J gene: TRBJ2-3
CDR3 protein: CASGLGVPNTDTQYF
CDR3 DNA: TGTGCTAGTGGTTTGGGAGTGCCAAACACAGATACGCAGTATTTT

V gene: TRBV18
D gene: TRBD1
clone size: NA
J gene: TRBJ1-2
CDR3 protein: CASSAGQGHYGYTF
CDR3 DNA: TGTGCCAGCTCAGCGGGACAGGGGCACTATGGCTACACCTTC

V gene: TRBV6-5
D gene: NA
clone size: NA
J gene: TRBJ2-5
CDR3 protein: CASSYSGRANEQYF
CDR3 DNA: TGTGCCAGCAGTTACTCGGGCAGGGCGAATGAGCAGTACTTC

V gene: TRBV5-1
D gene: NA
clone size: NA
J gene: TRBJ2-7
CDR3 protein: CASSPRAPLYEQYF
CDR3 DNA: TGCGCCAGCAGCCCCAGGGCTCCCCTTTACGAGCAGTACTTC

V gene: TRBV7-3
D gene: NA
clone size: NA
J gene: TRBJ2-2
CDR3 protein: CASSSHRAELERANTGELFF
CDR3 DNA: TGTGCCAGCAGCAGCCACAGGGCCGAATTGGAAAGAGCAAACACCGGGGAGCTGTTTTTT

V gene: TRBV29-1
D gene: NA
clone size: NA
J gene: TRBJ1-1
CDR3 protein: CSVEEGRVSEAFF
CDR3 DNA: TGCAGCGTAGAGGAGGGGCGGGTCAGCGAAGCTTTCTTT

V gene: TRBV7-2
D gene: TRBD2
clone size: NA
J gene: TRBJ2-1
CDR3 protein: CASSISGGDYNEQFF
CDR3 DNA: TGTGCCAGCAGCATAAGCGGGGGTGACTACAATGAGCAGTTCTTC

V gene: TRBV3-1
D gene: NA
clone size: NA
J gene: TRBJ1-2
CDR3 protein: CASSPGSLYGYTF
CDR3 DNA: TGTGCCAGCAGCCCGGGTTCCCTTTATGGCTACACCTTC

V gene: TRBV6-1
D gene: NA
clone size: NA
J gene: TRBJ2-1
CDR3 protein: CASIVGTGVYNEQFF
CDR3 DNA: TGTGCCAGCATTGTCGGGACGGGGGTGTACAATGAGCAGTTCTTC

V gene: TRBV11-2
D gene: TRBD2
clone size: NA
J gene: TRBJ2-3
CDR3 protein: CASSQGFLAGGRTDTQYF
CDR3 DNA: TGTGCCAGCAGCCAGGGTTTCTTGGCGGGGGGACGCACAGATACGCAGTATTTT

V gene: TRBV20-1
D gene: NA
clone size: NA
J gene: TRBJ2-5
CDR3 protein: CSAIRNTEETQYF
CDR3 DNA: TGCAGTGCTATACGGAACACCGAAGAGACCCAGTACTTC

V gene: TRBV20-1
D gene: NA
clone size: NA
J gene: TRBJ2-7
CDR3 protein: CSARTRSYEQYF
CDR3 DNA: TGCAGTGCTAGAACGAGGTCCTACGAGCAGTACTTC

V gene: TRBV5-6
D gene: TRBD1
clone size: NA
J gene: TRBJ2-7
CDR3 protein: CASTPTGDNEQYF
CDR3 DNA: TGTGCCAGCACCCCGACAGGGGATAACGAGCAGTACTTC

V gene: TRBV12-3/TRBV12-4
D gene: NA
clone size: NA
J gene: TRBJ1-4
CDR3 protein: CASSPVSGNEKLFF
CDR3 DNA: TGTGCCAGCAGCCCCGTTTCCGGAAATGAAAAACTGTTTTTT

V gene: TRBV28
D gene: NA
clone size: NA
J gene: TRBJ2-7
CDR3 protein: CATRPGGGSSEQYF
CDR3 DNA: TGTGCCACCCGTCCCGGGGGAGGTTCGTCCGAGCAGTACTTC

V gene: TRBV7-3
D gene: NA
clone size: NA
J gene: TRBJ2-1
CDR3 protein: CASSSTGSHNEQFF
CDR3 DNA: TGTGCCAGCAGCTCTACAGGGTCCCACAATGAGCAGTTCTTC

V gene: TRBV30
D gene: NA
clone size: NA
J gene: TRBJ2-3
CDR3 protein: CAWTLTDLADTQYF
CDR3 DNA: TGTGCCTGGACCTTAACGGACCTTGCAGATACGCAGTATTTT

V gene: TRBV6-6
D gene: NA
clone size: NA
J gene: TRBJ2-7
CDR3 protein: CASSYSLGNDEQYF
CDR3 DNA: TGTGCCAGCAGTTACTCCCTTGGGAATGACGAGCAGTACTTC

V gene: TRBV6-2/TRBV6-3
D gene: NA
clone size: NA
J gene: TRBJ2-5
CDR3 protein: CASSYAGHRYQEAQYF
CDR3 DNA: TGTGCCAGCAGTTACGCGGGACACAGGTACCAAGAGGCCCAGTACTTC

V gene: TRBV28
D gene: NA
clone size: NA
J gene: TRBJ1-4
CDR3 protein: CASSLFGGAREKLFF
CDR3 DNA: TGTGCCAGCAGTTTATTCGGGGGCGCGAGGGAAAAACTGTTTTTT

V gene: TRBV18
D gene: NA
clone size: few
J gene: TRBJ2-3
CDR3 protein: CASSRGRNTDTQYF
CDR3 DNA: TGTGCCAGCTCGCGGGGGCGGAACACAGATACGCAGTATTTT

V gene: TRBV5-1
D gene: NA
clone size: NA
J gene: TRBJ2-5
CDR3 protein: CASSFTQPQETQYF
CDR3 DNA: TGCGCCAGCAGCTTCACCCAGCCCCAAGAGACCCAGTACTTC

V gene: TRBV2
D gene: NA
clone size: few
J gene: TRBJ2-1
CDR3 protein: CASSDLRNEQFF
CDR3 DNA: TGTGCCAGCAGTGATCTTAGGAATGAGCAGTTCTTC

V gene: TRBV7-2
D gene: NA
clone size: NA
J gene: TRBJ2-3
CDR3 protein: CASSRSRATDTQYF
CDR3 DNA: TGTGCCAGCAGCCGATCCCGGGCCACAGATACGCAGTATTTT

V gene: TRBV2
D gene: TRBD2
clone size: NA
J gene: TRBJ2-5
CDR3 protein: CASRPTSGGEETQYF
CDR3 DNA: TGTGCCAGCAGGCCAACTAGCGGGGGCGAAGAGACCCAGTACTTC